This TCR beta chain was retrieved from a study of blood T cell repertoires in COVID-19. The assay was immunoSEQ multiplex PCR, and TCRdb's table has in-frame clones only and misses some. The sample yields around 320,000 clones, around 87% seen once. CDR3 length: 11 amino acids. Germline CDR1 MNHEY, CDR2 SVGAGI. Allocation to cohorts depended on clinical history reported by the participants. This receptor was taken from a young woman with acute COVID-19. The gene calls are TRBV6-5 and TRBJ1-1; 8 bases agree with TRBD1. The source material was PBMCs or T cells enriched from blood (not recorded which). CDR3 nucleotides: TGTGCTAACAGGGGGGGCACTGAAGCTTTCTTT. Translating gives CANRGGTEAFF.